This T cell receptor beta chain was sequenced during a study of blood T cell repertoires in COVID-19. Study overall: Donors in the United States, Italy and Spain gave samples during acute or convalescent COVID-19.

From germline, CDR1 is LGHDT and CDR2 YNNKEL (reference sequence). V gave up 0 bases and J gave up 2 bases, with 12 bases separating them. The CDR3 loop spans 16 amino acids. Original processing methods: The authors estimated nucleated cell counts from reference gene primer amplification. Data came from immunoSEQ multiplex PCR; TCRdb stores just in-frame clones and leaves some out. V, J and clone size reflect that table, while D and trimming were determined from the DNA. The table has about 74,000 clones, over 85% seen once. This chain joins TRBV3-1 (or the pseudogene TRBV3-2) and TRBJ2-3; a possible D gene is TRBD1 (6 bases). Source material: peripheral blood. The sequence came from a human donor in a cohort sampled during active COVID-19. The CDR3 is CASSQDKTGYTDTQYF. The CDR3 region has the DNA TGTGCCAGCAGCCAAGATAAGACAGGCTACACAGATACGCAGTATTTT.